This entry lists 20 T cell receptor beta chains sequenced from one sample in a study of regulatory T cells in long-lasting Graves disease. Time point meaning: persistent/refractory GD, antithyroid drugs over 5 years with positive TRAb. From RNA extracted from PBMCs, the TCR library was made. Through Arm-PCR of CDR3 regions and iRepertoire HTBI primers, TCR beta libraries were built. TCRdb re-analysed the multiplex PCR reads in MiXCR, keeping a single row per CDR3 protein. The sample shows a few hundred thousand distinct CDR3 sequences, 20% to 25% of them seen only once. This material consisted of peripheral blood mononuclear cells (PBMCs), taken when the disease was refractory, from a patient treated with antithyroid drugs. These receptors were obtained from a female donor with Graves disease.

About this clonotype: Since a much larger clone is just one base distant, this may be a read error. The chain carries TRBV12-5 and TRBJ1-1; TRBD1 matches 8 bases. The CDR3 runs 16 residues. Germline assignment: CDR1 LGHNT and CDR2 FRNRAP. For the CDR3, the DNA is TGTGCTAATGGTTTGAGGACAGGGAAGGGGGTCACTGAAGCTTTCTTT. It codes for CANGLRTGKGVTEAFF. The whole variable domain, filled in from reference TRBV12-5 and TRBJ1-1, reads DARVTQTPRHKVTEMGQEVTMRCQPILGHNTVFWYRQTMMQGLELLAYFRNRAPLDDSGMPKDRFSAEMPDATLATLKIQPSEPRDSAVYFCANGLRTGKGVTEAFFGQGTRLTVV.

The CDR3 region has the DNA TGTGCCAGCAGCTTAGGAGGGACAGGGGTTCCCGGGGAGCTGTTTTTT. Its protein is CASSLGGTGVPGELFF. The chain is built from TRBV7-2 and TRBJ2-2; 10 bases fit TRBD1. Germline V gives CDR1 SGHTA, CDR2 FQGNSA. J lost 6 bases, V lost 1 base, and 5 bases had no gene match. The CDR3 is 16 residues long. The whole variable domain, filled in from reference TRBV7-2 and TRBJ2-2, reads GAGVSQSPSNKVTEKGKDVELRCDPISGHTALYWYRQSLGQGLEFLIYFQGNSAPDKSGLPSDRFSAERTGGSVSTLTIQRTQQEDSAVYLCASSLGGTGVPGELFFGEGSRLTVL.

This clonotype was recorded a few times. V gene TRBV28 combines with J gene TRBJ2-6; D gene unclear. Germline V lookup: CDR1 MDHEN, CDR2 SYDVKM. This CDR3 spans 21 amino acids. Deletions cut 5 bases from V and 0 bases from J, with 26 bases between. Written as DNA, the CDR3 is TGTGCCAGCAGTCCGACCACGGCAGGCGGCCCTCCCAGCTCTGGGGCCAACGTCCTGACTTTC. Amino acids: CASSPTTAGGPPSSGANVLTF. Full variable domain (rest looked up from reference TRBV28 and TRBJ2-6): DVKVTQSSRYLVKRTGEKVFLECVQDMDHENMFWYRQDPGLGLRLIYFSYDVKMKEKGDIPEGYSVSREKKERFSLILESASTNQTSMYLCASSPTTAGGPPSSGANVLTFGAGSRLTVL.

This clonotype was observed many times. J is TRBJ2-5 and V is TRBV18; D is uncertain. The CDR3 has 14 amino acids. CDR1 KGHSH and CDR2 LQKENI come from the germline V gene. V lost 0 bases, J lost 1 base, and 6 bases lay in between. The CDR3 sequence is CASSPPASQETQYF. The CDR3, as DNA: TGTGCCAGCTCACCACCAGCCAGCCAAGAGACCCAGTACTTC.

The chain carries TRBV14 and TRBJ1-2; D possibly corresponds to TRBD1 (5 bases). CDR1 is SGHDN, CDR2 FVKESK, per germline. The CDR3 covers 16 residues. V was clipped by 5 bases and J by 8 bases, with 24 bases between them. The CDR3 nucleotides are TGTGCCAGCAGCGTAAATACCGGGACTCGGCTGGGCGGCTACACCTTC. The encoded protein is CASSVNTGTRLGGYTF.

The chain is built from TRBV7-9 and TRBJ1-1; D gene unclear. Germline values: CDR1 SEHNR, CDR2 FQNEAQ (reference sequence). V lost 1 base to trimming and J lost 0 bases, with 9 bases between them. The CDR3 consists of 15 residues. DNA of the CDR3: TGTGCCAGCAGCTTAGAGGTAGCAATGAACACTGAAGCTTTCTTT. It encodes CASSLEVAMNTEAFF.

Many counts were recorded for this clonotype. The rearrangement links TRBV28 to TRBJ2-5, with a weak D call TRBD1 (5 bases). CDR1 is MDHEN and CDR2 is SYDVKM in the germline V gene. The CDR3 sequence is 14 residues long. The V end lost 3 bases, the J end lost 7 bases, and 15 bases lay between the germline ends. For the CDR3, the DNA is TGTGCCAGCAGTTTCCTAGGGGCGGTTGGGACCCAGTACTTC. This translates into CASSFLGAVGTQYF.

This clonotype was detected a few times. The J gene is TRBJ2-5, the V gene TRBV7-2, with D unclear. V was trimmed by 8 bases and J by 0 bases, leaving 10 bases between them. The CDR3 sequence is 13 residues long. Germline CDR1 and CDR2: SGHTA and FQGNSA. Here the CDR3 reads CASLRPNQETQYF. The DNA for the CDR3 is TGTGCCAGCCTAAGACCCAACCAAGAGACCCAGTACTTC.

The V and J genes are TRBV11-2 and TRBJ1-5, with TRBD1 matching over 7 bases. V shed 3 bases and J 6 bases; nucleotides not matched to a gene: 8. Germline-derived CDR1 and CDR2 are SGHAT and FQNNGV. The CDR3 totals 15 residues. Here the CDR3 DNA reads TGTGCCAGCAGCTTTTCGAGACAGGGCGGTCAGCCCCAGCATTTT. Residues: CASSFSRQGGQPQHF.

This clonotype showed up many times. V and J are TRBV28 and TRBJ1-2; TRBD1 might be the D (5 bases). Trimming left V 5 bases short and J 8 bases short, with 12 bases between. This CDR3 contains 12 residues. Germline V gene sequence: CDR1 MDHEN, CDR2 SYDVKM. The CDR3 is CASSLGGEGYTF. In DNA, the CDR3 is TGTGCCAGCAGTCTCGGGGGAGAGGGCTACACCTTC.

This clonotype was seen many times. The rearrangement joins TRBV28 to TRBJ2-4; TRBD1 matches 7 bases. Trimming cost V 7 bases and J 9 bases; bases outside gene matches: 12. Germline CDR1 and CDR2: MDHEN and SYDVKM. This CDR3 has 14 amino acids. CDR3 bases: TGTGCCAGCAAAAGACAGGGTGGAGGTTCCATTCAGTACTTC. Its protein product is CASKRQGGGSIQYF.

In this sample, this clonotype turned up many times. A junction boundary mismatches the germline segment, possibly from a read error. This chain uses TRBV2 with TRBJ2-7; 11 bases are a match to TRBD2. CDR1 SNHLY and CDR2 FYNNEI come from the germline V gene. The CDR3 covers 16 residues. Here the CDR3 DNA reads TGTGCCAGCAGCGAAGAGATAGCGGGAGGGCCGGGGGAGCAGTACTTC. Its translation is CASSEEIAGGPGEQYF.

This clonotype showed up just a few times. CDR3 DNA sequence: TGTGCCACCGGCGGAACAAGGACTAGCGGGAAGACCGGGGAGCTGTTTTTT. Amino acids: CATGGTRTSGKTGELFF. The chain links TRBV24-1 to TRBJ2-2; 12 nucleotides match TRBD2. Germline-derived CDR1 and CDR2 are KGHDR and SFDVKD. The V gene end was trimmed by 9 bases and the J gene end by 5 bases; junction bases not matched to a gene: 12. The CDR3 totals 17 residues.

This CDR3 reads CASSQWGGVGNTIYF. The CDR3 region has the DNA TGTGCCAGCAGCCAGTGGGGGGGCGTTGGAAACACCATATATTTT. This rearrangement joins TRBV11-2 to TRBJ1-3; D may be TRBD1 (6 bases). The CDR3 runs to 15 residues. Germline lookup yields CDR1 SGHAT and CDR2 FQNNGV. Trimming took 5 bases from V and 3 from J, leaving 14 bases between them.

The DNA of the CDR3 is TGTGCCAGCAGCTTATCCGCGGGGGTCTCCTACGAGCAGTACTTC. Translation gives CASSLSAGVSYEQYF. The chain recombines TRBV5-4 with TRBJ2-7, with 7 positions matching TRBD2. With V trimmed by 2 bases and J by 0 bases, 5 bases remained unmatched. This CDR3 region has 15 residues. CDR1 SGHNT and CDR2 YYREEE come from the germline V gene (reference sequence).

This clonotype was recorded many times. The chain combines TRBV12-3 or TRBV12-4 with TRBJ1-5, with unresolved D. This CDR3 region has 15 residues. Deletions cut 3 bases from V and 7 bases from J, with 16 bases between. The CDR3: CASSFGQTGGQPQHF. For the CDR3, the DNA is TGTGCCAGCAGTTTCGGGCAGACCGGCGGACAGCCCCAGCATTTT.

The chain couples TRBV29-1 to TRBJ2-7; D remains unclear. CDR3 length equals 12 residues. The germline V gene has CDR1 SQVTM and CDR2 ANQGSEA. CDR3 region: CVCADGTYEQYF. In DNA, the CDR3 is TGCGTTTGTGCGGACGGCACCTACGAGCAGTACTTC.

Only a few counts were recorded for this clonotype. The CDR3 region has the DNA TGTGCCAGCAGCCCCCCTTGGGGGCAAGAGACCCAGTACTTC. It codes for CASSPPWGQETQYF. This rearrangement joins TRBV7-9 to TRBJ2-5, with D tentatively TRBD1 or TRBD2 (5 bases each). Trimming removed 5 bases at V and 2 bases at J, with 12 bases between. Germline CDR1 reads SEHNR; CDR2 reads FQNEAQ (reference sequence). The CDR3 loop spans 14 amino acids.

This clonotype came up a few times. J is TRBJ2-7 and V is TRBV20-1; D possibly matches TRBD1 or TRBD2 (5 bases each). V was cut by 0 bases and J by 6 bases, with 15 bases left in between. Germline-derived CDR1 and CDR2 are DFQATT and SNEGSKA (reference sequence). The CDR3 extends over 14 amino acids. This CDR3 reads CSAREGDIGSEQYF. The CDR3 DNA is TGCAGTGCTAGAGAGGGGGATATCGGCTCCGAGCAGTACTTC.

This clonotype was found many times. The CDR3 spells CASSFGFRGNTIYF. DNA for the CDR3: TGTGCCAGCAGTTTCGGGTTTAGAGGAAACACCATATATTTT. The chain employs TRBV28 and TRBJ1-3, with D unresolved. This CDR3 has 14 amino acids. The V gene's germline CDR1 is MDHEN and CDR2 SYDVKM. Trimming removed 3 bases from V and 4 bases from J, with 10 bases in between.